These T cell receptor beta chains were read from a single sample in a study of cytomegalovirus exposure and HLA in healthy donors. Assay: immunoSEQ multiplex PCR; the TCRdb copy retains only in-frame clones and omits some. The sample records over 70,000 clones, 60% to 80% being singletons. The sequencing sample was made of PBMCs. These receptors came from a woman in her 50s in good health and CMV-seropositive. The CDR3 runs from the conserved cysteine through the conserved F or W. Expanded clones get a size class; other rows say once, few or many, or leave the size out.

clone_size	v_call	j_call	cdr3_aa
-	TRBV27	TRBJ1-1	CASSSRPLRGTEAFF
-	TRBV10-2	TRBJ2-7	CASSEYGGQGDEQYF
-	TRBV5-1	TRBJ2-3	CASSSSLGGTDTQYF
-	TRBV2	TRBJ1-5	CASGRGLGNQPQHF
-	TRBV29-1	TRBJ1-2	CSAGPLQGIDTF
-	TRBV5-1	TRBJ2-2	CASSLQGAPNTGELFF
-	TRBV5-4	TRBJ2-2	CASTRTAGLLITGELFF
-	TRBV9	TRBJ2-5	CASSVGRRGTSGGETQYF
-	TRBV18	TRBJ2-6	CASSPDRAMAGANVLTF
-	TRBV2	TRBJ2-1	CASRFLGDEQFF
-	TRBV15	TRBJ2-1	CATSRDQQSYNEQFF
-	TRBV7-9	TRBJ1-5	CASSNGRGNQPQHF
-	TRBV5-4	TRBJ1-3	CASSFSGHRPSGNTIYF
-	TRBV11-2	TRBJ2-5	CASSLAMGVQGETQYF
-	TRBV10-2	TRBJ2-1	CASSPTSGTYNEQFF
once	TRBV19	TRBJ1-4	CASNRGHTNEKLFF
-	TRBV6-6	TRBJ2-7	CASSYTGTYYEQYF
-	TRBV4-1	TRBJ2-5	CASSQEGSGLGGLKTQYF
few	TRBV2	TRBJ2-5	CASSEARRPETQYF
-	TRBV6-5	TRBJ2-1	CASSRTSGGANEQFF
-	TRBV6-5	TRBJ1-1	CASSYSRGFTEAFF
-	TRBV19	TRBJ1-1	CASRQNRGPTEAFF
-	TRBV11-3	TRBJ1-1	CASSLAGAYTEAFF
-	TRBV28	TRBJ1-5	CASSPGGAIPQPQHF
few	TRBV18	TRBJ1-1	CASSPRGIRNTEAFF
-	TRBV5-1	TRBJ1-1	CASSEGYTEAFF
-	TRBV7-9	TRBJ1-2	CASSRQGWVGYTF